This T cell receptor (beta chain) originates from a study of cytomegalovirus exposure and HLA in healthy donors. A remark on this clone: What it binds is not known.

PCR amplification relied on 60 Vbeta primers (plus 13 Jbeta primers). Clones were sequenced by immunoSEQ multiplex PCR, and TCRdb holds only the in-frame ones, with some missing. The table has under 200,000 clones, more than 70% seen once. Germline V gives CDR1 MDHEN, CDR2 SYDVKM. The CDR3 has 12 amino acids. The V segment lost 5 bases and the J segment 8 bases; nucleotides outside the gene matches: 5. General study findings and limits: Most of the CMV-associated TCR beta chains (in a later analysis) appeared to be HLA-restricted. For most subjects, TCR beta sequences were reported to predict HLA-A and HLA-B alleles with accuracy. A later analysis, which compared TCR beta chains of equal frequency, found the HLA-associated ones more clonally expanded. 87-base-pair reads could not separate some V segments, including TRBV6-2 and TRBV6-3.

What was sequenced was PBMCs. The rearrangement joins TRBV28 to TRBJ1-2; 7 nucleotides match TRBD1. This clonotype was sampled from a woman aged 50 to 60 in good health and CMV-seropositive. The CDR3 sequence is CASSTGQLGYTF. CDR3 sequence (DNA): TGTGCCAGCAGTACGGGACAGTTGGGCTACACCTTC.